Listed below are T cell receptor beta chains from one sample, sequenced in a study of cytotoxic CD8 clonotypes in ibrutinib-treated CLL. Profiled with immunoSEQ multiplex PCR; TCRdb holds only in-frame clones, not every one. The top ten clones hold roughly 15% of a sample with tens of thousands of clones, approximately 62% of them seen once. The specimen was PBMCs, collected after 12 months of ibrutinib treatment. The receptors here all came from a human donor with chronic lymphocytic leukemia. Both conserved end residues are part of each CDR3. The D gene is left open where the match is weak. A clone size is listed for some rows: how often the clone was seen (once, few, many), or a class if it is expanded.

d_call clone_size j_call v_call cdr3_nt cdr3_aa
NA NA TRBJ1-5 TRBV10-2 TGCGCCAGCAGTGAGTCGACAGTTCTGCAGCCCCAGCATTTT CASSESTVLQPQHF
NA NA TRBJ2-1 TRBV10-3 TGTGCCATCAGTGGGGGAACAGGGAATAGGAATGAGCAGTTCTTC CAISGGTGNRNEQFF
NA NA TRBJ2-1 TRBV27 TGTGTCACGCGGCTGAGATACAATGAGCAGTTCTTC CVTRLRYNEQFF
NA NA TRBJ2-1 TRBV6-5 TGTGCCAGCGGTGCAGGCAATGAGCAGTTCTTC CASGAGNEQFF
TRBD1 NA TRBJ2-7 TRBV7-2 TGTGCCAGCAGCTTCTCGGACAGGGCCAACGAGCAGTACTTC CASSFSDRANEQYF
NA NA TRBJ2-3 TRBV27 TGTGCCAGCAGTTTATCCGTGGGGGCCACAGCAGATACGCAGTATTTT CASSLSVGATADTQYF
TRBD1 NA TRBJ2-1 TRBV27 TGTGCCAGCATTAGTTGGGACAGGCTCCATGAGCAGTTCTTC CASISWDRLHEQFF
TRBD2 NA TRBJ2-1 TRBV5-1 TGCGCCAGCAGCGAAGGGACTAGCGGCCACAATGAGCAGTTCTTC CASSEGTSGHNEQFF
TRBD1 NA TRBJ1-2 TRBV30 TGTGCCTGGAACAATCTCGGACAGGGGGGCGGCTACACCTTC CAWNNLGQGGGYTF
TRBD1 NA TRBJ1-3 TRBV6-1 TGTGCCAGCATCAAGGGGGCGTCGGGAAACACCATATATTTT CASIKGASGNTIYF
NA NA TRBJ1-6 TRBV7-2 TGTGCCAGCAGCTTGTGGGGTTCACCCCTCCACTTT CASSLWGSPLHF
TRBD1 NA TRBJ1-2 TRBV28 TGTGCCATCCTGATACCGGGACAGGGCCTAAACTATGGCTACACCTTC CAILIPGQGLNYGYTF
NA many TRBJ1-2 TRBV6-5 TGTGCCAGCAGTGGCCGGTTTGGCTACACCTTC CASSGRFGYTF
TRBD2 few TRBJ2-2 TRBV7-9 TGTGCCAGCCAGCGGGAGATAACCGGGGAGCTGTTTTTT CASQREITGELFF
NA NA TRBJ1-5 TRBV19 TGTGCCAGTAACCGCGGCAGAAATCAGCCCCAGCATTTT CASNRGRNQPQHF
NA NA TRBJ2-7 TRBV5-6 TGTGCCAGCAGCAGAGGGGGGGTCCACGAGCAGTACTTC CASSRGGVHEQYF
NA few TRBJ1-1 TRBV6-1 TGTGCCAGCGGACCCCTTGGAGCTTTCTTT CASGPLGAFF
NA NA TRBJ2-7 TRBV4-2 TGTGCCAGCAGCTTTAGGGTCGACGGCGAGCAGTACTTC CASSFRVDGEQYF
TRBD2 NA TRBJ2-1 TRBV5-4 TGTGCCAGCAGCTTGCTAGCGGGAGCCCCCGGGTATGAGCAGTTCTTC CASSLLAGAPGYEQFF
NA NA TRBJ1-6 TRBV9 TGTGCCAGCAGCGTAGGGGAGATAAACTCACCCCTCCACTTT CASSVGEINSPLHF
NA once TRBJ2-2 TRBV5-1 TGCGCCAGCAGCTTGGTTACAGGATCCGGGGAGCTGTTTTTT CASSLVTGSGELFF
NA NA TRBJ1-2 TRBV10-3 TGTGCCATCAGTGCCAACGGAGAGAATGGCTACACCTTC CAISANGENGYTF
TRBD1 NA TRBJ1-2 TRBV29-1 TGCAGCGTTGGTATAGGACAGGGAGGGTATGGCTACACCTTC CSVGIGQGGYGYTF
NA NA TRBJ2-3 TRBV19 TGTGCCAGTCGGGAACTTAGCGATCTCACAGATACGCAGTATTTT CASRELSDLTDTQYF
NA NA TRBJ1-2 TRBV5-4 TGTGCCAGCAGCTTAGGAAGGGCTTCCTATGGCTACACCTTC CASSLGRASYGYTF
NA medium-sized TRBJ1-2 TRBV28 TGTGCCAGCAGTACGATAAACCCGAGAGGGGGTAACTATGGCTACACCTTC CASSTINPRGGNYGYTF
NA NA TRBJ1-4 TRBV5-1 TGCGCCAGCAGCTTGGCCATAGGGTTGGGAGAAAAACTGTTTTTT CASSLAIGLGEKLFF
TRBD2 NA TRBJ2-1 TRBV7-9 TGTGCCAGCAGCAGCGGACTAGCGGGAAGCTCCTACAATGAGCAGTTCTTC CASSSGLAGSSYNEQFF
NA NA TRBJ2-7 TRBV28 TGTGCCAGCAGTTTACAGGAGCCCGTGCAGTACTTC CASSLQEPVQYF
NA NA TRBJ1-1 TRBV30 TGTGCCTGGAGTCATGGCGGTCCTGAAGCTTTCTTT CAWSHGGPEAFF
NA NA TRBJ1-3 TRBV4-1 TGCGCCAGCAGCCAGGACTACTCTGGAAACACCATATATTTT CASSQDYSGNTIYF
NA NA TRBJ1-4 TRBV15 TGTGCCACCAGCAGAACCAGGGCAGGGACTAATGAAAAACTGTTTTTT CATSRTRAGTNEKLFF
NA NA TRBJ1-5 TRBV5-6 TGTGCCAGCAGGGCCCTCGGGACCTGGTTTCAGCCCCAGCATTTT CASRALGTWFQPQHF
NA NA TRBJ2-5 TRBV6-5 TGTGCCAGCAGTGAAGCTTGGGAGACCCAGTACTTC CASSEAWETQYF
TRBD2 NA TRBJ2-7 TRBV27 TGTGCCAGCAGTTTAGCGGGAGAAACCTACGAGCAGTACTTC CASSLAGETYEQYF
NA once TRBJ2-5 TRBV7-2 TGTGCCAGCAGCTTATTTGGAGAGACCCAGTACTTC CASSLFGETQYF
NA NA TRBJ2-1 TRBV5-1 TGCGCCAGCAGCGGCAGGGATATTGAGCAGTTCTTC CASSGRDIEQFF
TRBD1 few TRBJ1-4 TRBV7-2 TGTGCCAGCAGTCTTAGGGGGCGCGGTGAAAAACTGTTTTTT CASSLRGRGEKLFF
NA NA TRBJ2-1 TRBV4-1 TGCGCCAGCAGCCAAGCGGCCGAACATGAGCAGTTCTTC CASSQAAEHEQFF
TRBD1 few TRBJ2-7 TRBV5-4 TGTGCCAGCAGCTGGGACAGTAACAGCTACGAGCAGTACTTC CASSWDSNSYEQYF
TRBD2 NA TRBJ2-3 TRBV5-4 TGTGCCAGCAGCTTGCCGCTAGGCGGGGGTACGCAGTATTTT CASSLPLGGGTQYF
NA many TRBJ1-2 TRBV6-5 TGTGCCAGCAGTCCCCAGGGAGGGTTTGGCTACACCTTC CASSPQGGFGYTF
TRBD2 NA TRBJ2-5 TRBV5-4 TGTGCCAGCAGCCAAGGTCCTCAAGGACTAGCGGGGGGGGAGACCCAGTACTTC CASSQGPQGLAGGETQYF
TRBD1 NA TRBJ2-5 TRBV27 TGTGCCAGCAGTTTAGAGGGGGCGGCGGAGACCCAGTACTTC CASSLEGAAETQYF
NA NA TRBJ2-3 TRBV10-1 TGCGCCAGTTCAGGGGAAGATACGCAGTATTTT CASSGEDTQYF
TRBD1 few TRBJ2-1 TRBV10-3 TGTGCCATCAGCCCGACAGACAGGGCCGACAATGAGCAGTTCTTC CAISPTDRADNEQFF
NA NA TRBJ1-1 TRBV5-1 TGCGCCAGCAGTCTCCGCGACTGGACTGAAGCTTTCTTT CASSLRDWTEAFF
NA NA TRBJ2-7 TRBV5-4 TGTGCCAGCACTTCGGACCGGACCCCCTACGAGCAGTACTTC CASTSDRTPYEQYF
TRBD1 NA TRBJ2-1 TRBV5-1 TGCGCCAGCAGCTCAAGAAGAAGTACCGGGACAGGGATTGGCCATGAGCAGTTCTTC CASSSRRSTGTGIGHEQFF
NA few TRBJ2-2 TRBV5-4 TGTGCCAGCAGCTTGGCAGGCACCGGGGAGCTGTTTTTT CASSLAGTGELFF
TRBD2 NA TRBJ2-4 TRBV28 TGTGCCAGCAGTCAGTCGGGGGAGCGGGGGTACTTC CASSQSGERGYF
NA NA TRBJ2-1 TRBV11-2 TGTGCCAGCAGCTTAGTTCGTGAGCAGTTCTTC CASSLVREQFF
TRBD1 NA TRBJ2-7 TRBV6-6 TGTGCCAGCAGTGCAAACGAACAGGGGAGCAAGCAGTACTTC CASSANEQGSKQYF